This is a list of T cell receptor beta chains from one sample in a study of shared clonotypes between healthy human individuals. Produced via immunoSEQ multiplex PCR; TCRdb's table is partial and in-frame only. The sample has 2 million or so clones, roughly 96% seen once. The source material was naive CD4+ T cells sorted from blood. The origin of the receptors is a man in his late teens or twenties in good health. Both conserved end residues are part of each CDR3. D genes are given only for firm matches. Not every row has a clone size; where given, it reads once, few, many or a size class.

CDR3aa: CAWSVAGTTDTQYF
CDR3nt: TGTGCCTGGAGTGTGGCCGGGACCACAGATACGCAGTATTTT
v_gene: TRBV30
j_gene: TRBJ2-3
abundance: .
d_gene: .

CDR3aa: CASRPPGAQGTGELFF
CDR3nt: TGTGCCAGCAGGCCCCCGGGGGCCCAGGGCACCGGGGAGCTGTTTTTT
v_gene: TRBV7-2
j_gene: TRBJ2-2
abundance: .
d_gene: .

CDR3aa: CASSLTGTTYGYTF
CDR3nt: TGTGCCAGCAGCCTAACCGGGACAACCTATGGCTACACCTTC
v_gene: TRBV5-4
j_gene: TRBJ1-2
abundance: .
d_gene: .

CDR3aa: CASSQRGEDGKQYF
CDR3nt: TGTGCCAGCAGCCAGCGTGGGGAAGATGGGAAGCAGTACTTC
v_gene: TRBV7-9
j_gene: TRBJ2-7
abundance: .
d_gene: .

CDR3aa: CASSLGGTGITDTQYF
CDR3nt: TGCGCCAGCAGCTTGGGAGGGACAGGGATAACAGATACGCAGTATTTT
v_gene: TRBV5-1
j_gene: TRBJ2-3
abundance: .
d_gene: TRBD1

CDR3aa: CASSVAPNYNEQFF
CDR3nt: TGTGCCAGCAGCGTAGCGCCCAATTACAATGAGCAGTTCTTC
v_gene: TRBV9
j_gene: TRBJ2-1
abundance: .
d_gene: .

CDR3aa: CASKSGTGSGYEQYF
CDR3nt: TGTGCCAGTAAATCGGGGACAGGCTCGGGGTACGAGCAGTACTTC
v_gene: TRBV19
j_gene: TRBJ2-7
abundance: .
d_gene: TRBD1

CDR3aa: CASSPDPTTDTQYF
CDR3nt: TGCGCCAGCAGCCCCGATCCCACCACAGATACGCAGTATTTT
v_gene: TRBV5-1
j_gene: TRBJ2-3
abundance: .
d_gene: .

CDR3aa: CASSFDTDTQYF
CDR3nt: TGCGCCAGCAGCTTTGACACAGATACGCAGTATTTT
v_gene: TRBV5-1
j_gene: TRBJ2-3
abundance: .
d_gene: .

CDR3aa: CASSLGGLAGVDTQYF
CDR3nt: TGTGCCAGCAGCTTGGGGGGACTAGCGGGAGTTGATACGCAGTATTTT
v_gene: TRBV5-4
j_gene: TRBJ2-3
abundance: .
d_gene: TRBD2

CDR3aa: CASQQGNSGNTIYF
CDR3nt: TGCGCCAGCCAACAGGGGAACTCTGGAAACACCATATATTTT
v_gene: TRBV5-1
j_gene: TRBJ1-3
abundance: .
d_gene: TRBD1

CDR3aa: CASSSAGVTNTGELFF
CDR3nt: TGTGCCAGCAGTTCGGCAGGGGTTACGAACACCGGGGAGCTGTTTTTT
v_gene: TRBV28
j_gene: TRBJ2-2
abundance: .
d_gene: .

CDR3aa: CASSRPLGQHKNTQYF
CDR3nt: TGTGCCAGCAGCCGCCCTCTGGGACAGCACAAGAATACGCAGTATTTT
v_gene: TRBV5-4
j_gene: TRBJ2-3
abundance: .
d_gene: TRBD1

CDR3aa: CASQNPQGNGYGYTF
CDR3nt: TGTGCCAGCCAAAACCCCCAGGGGAACGGCTATGGCTACACCTTC
v_gene: TRBV2
j_gene: TRBJ1-2
abundance: .
d_gene: .

CDR3aa: CASSLRQRYNEQFF
CDR3nt: TGTGCCAGCAGCTTGCGTCAGCGTTACAATGAGCAGTTCTTC
v_gene: TRBV7-2
j_gene: TRBJ2-1
abundance: .
d_gene: .

CDR3aa: CASSGVRQGGIAFF
CDR3nt: TGTGCCAGCAGTGGAGTCCGACAGGGAGGTATAGCTTTCTTT
v_gene: TRBV6-1
j_gene: TRBJ1-1
abundance: .
d_gene: TRBD1

CDR3aa: CASSEAFRQVQYF
CDR3nt: TGTGCCAGCAGTGAGGCGTTTCGACAGGTGCAGTACTTC
v_gene: TRBV6-1
j_gene: TRBJ2-7
abundance: .
d_gene: .

CDR3aa: CASSLGLQGRTNEKLFF
CDR3nt: TGTGCCAGCAGCTTAGGGCTACAGGGGAGAACTAATGAAAAACTGTTTTTT
v_gene: TRBV13
j_gene: TRBJ1-4
abundance: .
d_gene: TRBD1

CDR3aa: CASSLLAAHTQYF
CDR3nt: TGTGCCAGCAGCTTACTAGCGGCCCATACGCAGTATTTT
v_gene: TRBV5-6
j_gene: TRBJ2-3
abundance: .
d_gene: TRBD2

CDR3aa: CASSPRDLGAKNIQYF
CDR3nt: TGTGCCAGCAGCCCGCGGGATCTGGGCGCCAAAAACATTCAGTACTTC
v_gene: TRBV7-2
j_gene: TRBJ2-4
abundance: .
d_gene: .

CDR3aa: CASSQEVGAVNTQYF
CDR3nt: TGTGCCAGCAGCCAAGAAGTGGGGGCAGTGAATACGCAGTATTTT
v_gene: TRBV4-2
j_gene: TRBJ2-3
abundance: .
d_gene: .

CDR3aa: CASSLRGNEKLFF
CDR3nt: TGTGCCAGCAGCTTAAGGGGGAATGAAAAACTGTTTTTT
v_gene: TRBV13
j_gene: TRBJ1-4
abundance: .
d_gene: .

CDR3aa: CASRWEGHTEAFF
CDR3nt: TGTGCCAGCAGATGGGAGGGGCACACTGAAGCTTTCTTT
v_gene: TRBV2
j_gene: TRBJ1-1
abundance: .
d_gene: .

CDR3aa: CAWSVGGVGEKLFF
CDR3nt: TGTGCCTGGAGTGTAGGGGGGGTTGGGGAAAAACTGTTTTTT
v_gene: TRBV30
j_gene: TRBJ1-4
abundance: .
d_gene: .

CDR3aa: CASSLSYRAYGYTF
CDR3nt: TGTGCCAGCAGTTTATCTTACAGGGCCTATGGCTACACCTTC
v_gene: TRBV28
j_gene: TRBJ1-2
abundance: .
d_gene: .

CDR3aa: CAWSVPGAREQYF
CDR3nt: TGTGCCTGGAGTGTACCAGGGGCTCGGGAGCAGTACTTC
v_gene: TRBV30
j_gene: TRBJ2-7
abundance: once
d_gene: .

CDR3aa: CASSTQGTGELFF
CDR3nt: TGTGCCAGCAGCACACAAGGAACCGGGGAGCTGTTTTTT
v_gene: TRBV11-2
j_gene: TRBJ2-2
abundance: .
d_gene: .

CDR3aa: CASGPQGRSYNEQFF
CDR3nt: TGTGCTAGTGGTCCGCAGGGCCGCTCCTACAATGAGCAGTTCTTC
v_gene: TRBV12-5
j_gene: TRBJ2-1
abundance: .
d_gene: .

CDR3aa: CASSQDRRTNEKLFF
CDR3nt: TGCGCCAGCAGCCAGGACAGACGAACTAATGAAAAACTGTTTTTT
v_gene: TRBV5-1
j_gene: TRBJ1-4
abundance: .
d_gene: .

CDR3aa: CAISGDSGANVLTF
CDR3nt: TGTGCCATCAGTGGGGACTCTGGGGCCAACGTCCTGACTTTC
v_gene: TRBV10-3
j_gene: TRBJ2-6
abundance: .
d_gene: .

CDR3aa: CAISGSQETQYF
CDR3nt: TGTGCCATCAGTGGATCCCAAGAGACCCAGTACTTC
v_gene: TRBV10-3
j_gene: TRBJ2-5
abundance: .
d_gene: .

CDR3aa: CASSEQIGMNEKLFF
CDR3nt: TGTGCCAGCAGTGAACAGATAGGGATGAATGAAAAACTGTTTTTT
v_gene: TRBV6-1
j_gene: TRBJ1-4
abundance: .
d_gene: .

CDR3aa: CAWTEGSSYEQYF
CDR3nt: TGTGCCTGGACCGAGGGCAGTTCCTACGAGCAGTACTTC
v_gene: TRBV30
j_gene: TRBJ2-7
abundance: .
d_gene: .

CDR3aa: CASSVAVTPDTGELFF
CDR3nt: TGTGCCAGCAGCGTAGCAGTGACACCCGACACCGGGGAGCTGTTTTTT
v_gene: TRBV9
j_gene: TRBJ2-2
abundance: .
d_gene: .

CDR3aa: CAWDRAYEQYF
CDR3nt: TGTGCCTGGGACAGGGCGTACGAGCAGTACTTC
v_gene: TRBV30
j_gene: TRBJ2-7
abundance: .
d_gene: TRBD1

CDR3aa: CASSLGTVGGYEQYF
CDR3nt: TGTGCCAGCAGTTTAGGGACAGTCGGTGGGTACGAGCAGTACTTC
v_gene: TRBV28
j_gene: TRBJ2-7
abundance: .
d_gene: TRBD1

CDR3aa: CASTRGSDYGYTF
CDR3nt: TGTGCCAGCACTAGGGGGTCCGACTATGGCTACACCTTC
v_gene: TRBV2
j_gene: TRBJ1-2
abundance: .
d_gene: .

CDR3aa: CATLAGSSSYNEQFF
CDR3nt: TGTGCCACGTTAGCGGGATCGAGCTCCTACAATGAGCAGTTCTTC
v_gene: TRBV7-3
j_gene: TRBJ2-1
abundance: .
d_gene: TRBD2

CDR3aa: CSVPSTDTQYF
CDR3nt: TGCAGTGTACCGTCCACAGATACGCAGTATTTT
v_gene: TRBV20-1
j_gene: TRBJ2-3
abundance: .
d_gene: .

CDR3aa: CASSPGSGRNYEQYF
CDR3nt: TGCGCCAGCAGCCCAGGGAGCGGGAGAAACTACGAGCAGTACTTC
v_gene: TRBV5-1
j_gene: TRBJ2-7
abundance: .
d_gene: TRBD2

CDR3aa: CSVGVMNTEAFF
CDR3nt: TGCAGCGTTGGAGTTATGAACACTGAAGCTTTCTTT
v_gene: TRBV29-1
j_gene: TRBJ1-1
abundance: .
d_gene: .

CDR3aa: CASSLYQETQYF
CDR3nt: TGTGCCAGCAGCTTGTACCAAGAGACCCAGTACTTC
v_gene: TRBV7-2
j_gene: TRBJ2-5
abundance: few
d_gene: .

CDR3aa: CASSHGTSGGQETQYF
CDR3nt: TGTGCCAGCAGCCACGGGACTAGCGGGGGCCAAGAGACCCAGTACTTC
v_gene: TRBV9
j_gene: TRBJ2-5
abundance: .
d_gene: TRBD2

CDR3aa: CSATGHQETQYF
CDR3nt: TGCAGCGCAACAGGGCACCAAGAGACCCAGTACTTC
v_gene: TRBV29-1
j_gene: TRBJ2-5
abundance: .
d_gene: .

CDR3aa: CASRGSGETQYF
CDR3nt: TGTGCCAGCCGTGGATCAGGGGAGACCCAGTACTTC
v_gene: TRBV6-5
j_gene: TRBJ2-5
abundance: .
d_gene: .

CDR3aa: CASSPLGEGTYGYTF
CDR3nt: TGCGCCAGCAGCCCTTTGGGTGAGGGAACCTATGGCTACACCTTC
v_gene: TRBV5-1
j_gene: TRBJ1-2
abundance: .
d_gene: .

CDR3aa: CASSVSTSGRAGETQYF
CDR3nt: TGTGCCAGCAGCGTCAGTACTAGCGGGAGGGCCGGAGAGACCCAGTACTTC
v_gene: TRBV9
j_gene: TRBJ2-5
abundance: .
d_gene: TRBD2

CDR3aa: CASSPQGIYEQYF
CDR3nt: TGTGCCAGTAGTCCTCAGGGAATCTACGAGCAGTACTTC
v_gene: TRBV19
j_gene: TRBJ2-7
abundance: .
d_gene: .

CDR3aa: CASSPDRVNTEAFF
CDR3nt: TGTGCCAGCTCCCCAGACAGGGTGAACACTGAAGCTTTCTTT
v_gene: TRBV18
j_gene: TRBJ1-1
abundance: .
d_gene: TRBD1

CDR3aa: CAWTRGQAYEQYF
CDR3nt: TGTGCCTGGACTCGCGGACAGGCCTACGAGCAGTACTTC
v_gene: TRBV30
j_gene: TRBJ2-7
abundance: .
d_gene: TRBD1